The clone carrying this TCR beta chain was observed a few times. A history of autoimmune disease or systemic immunosuppression excluded patients. Blood was sampled at baseline, cycle 4 day 1, and cycle 7 day 1. This specimen belongs to a study of OX40 agonist ivuxolimab in advanced cancers. Turning to the study itself: Of the participants, around 43% had some prior anti-PD-1, anti-PD-L1 or anti-CTLA-4 therapy, which was allowed.

TCRdb's copy holds only in-frame clones and misses some; the assay was immunoSEQ multiplex PCR. The table records some 95,000 clones, 75% to 90% of them present only once. This CDR3 is built from 12 residues. The V gene end was trimmed by 4 bases and the J gene end by 13 bases; junction bases not matched to a gene: 6. Germline V lookup: CDR1 SNHLY, CDR2 FYNNEI. Sequencing used CD4+ or CD8+ T cells sorted from blood, obtained in a trial of the OX40 agonist ivuxolimab. The chain has TRBV2 and TRBJ2-2; 7 bases line up with TRBD1. The TCR comes from an adult with an advanced solid tumor such as melanoma, head and neck, liver or kidney cancer. The CDR3 nucleotides read TGTGCCAGCAGTGGCTCGACAGGGCGGCTGTTTTTT. Its translation is CASSGSTGRLFF. The complete variable domain, with remaining parts taken from reference TRBV2 and TRBJ2-2, reads EPEVTQTPSHQVTQMGQEVILRCVPISNHLYFYWYRQILGQKVEFLVSFYNNEISEKSEIFDDQFSVERPDGSNFTLKIRSTKLEDSAMYFCASSGSTGRLFFGEGSRLTVL.